This T cell receptor beta chain was sequenced for a study of blood T cell repertoires in COVID-19. Across the study: COVID-19 samples, acute and convalescent, were from the United States, Italy and Spain. The cDNA or gDNA used as material had been derived from T cells, B-cell-depleted T cells, or PBMCs.

The V segment lost 5 bases and the J segment 1 base; nucleotides outside the gene matches: 5. The CDR3 consists of 16 residues. Germline CDR1 reads SEHNR; CDR2 reads FQNEAQ (reference sequence). Membership in each cohort depended on participant-reported clinical history. In the original processing: Reference gene primers were amplified, and this amplification served to estimate nucleated cell counts. Produced via immunoSEQ multiplex PCR; TCRdb's table is partial and in-frame only. The DNA was the basis for D and trimming; V, J and clone size are from that table. The sample contains 150,000 or so clones, approximately 80% of which appear only once.

The specimen sequenced was PBMCs or T cells enriched from blood (not recorded which). The V call is TRBV7-9, the J call TRBJ1-3; 10 nucleotides align to TRBD1. This sequence originates from a man aged 45-65 years who had recovered from COVID-19. Written as DNA, the CDR3 is TGTGCCAGCAGCACGGGACAGGGGAGTTCTGGAAACACCATATATTTT. Encoded protein: CASSTGQGSSGNTIYF.